These 30 T cell receptor beta chains share one sample of origin, sequenced in a study of CD8 T cells in Susac syndrome. When the RNA was reverse transcribed, random hexamers were used with an input of roughly 0.45 to 1 ug. TCRdb itself ran the immunoSEQ multiplex PCR reads through MiXCR, one entry per CDR3 protein. The sample shows roughly 110,000 distinct CDR3 sequences, approximately 91% of them seen only once. The sequencing sample was made of CD4+ T cells from PBMCs. The receptors were sampled from a human donor in good health.

V and J are TRBV27 and TRBJ1-2; tentatively, D is TRBD1 (6 bases). V was pared by 5 bases and J by 5 bases, with 15 bases between. Looked up from germline, CDR1 is MNHEY and CDR2 is SMNVEV (reference sequence). This CDR3 comprises 14 residues. CDR3 residues: CASSESQGEYGYTF. The DNA of the CDR3 is TGTGCCAGCAGTGAATCACAGGGAGAGTATGGCTACACCTTC.

The chain uses TRBV15 and TRBJ1-5; 8 bases align to TRBD1. Germline CDR1 reads LNHNV; CDR2 reads YYDKDF (reference sequence). V trimming: 6 bases; J trimming: 6 bases; junction bases outside the gene matches: 10. The CDR3 spans 15 residues. The CDR3 here is CATRPRTGPSQPQHF. In DNA form, the CDR3 reads TGTGCCACCAGACCGAGGACAGGGCCAAGTCAGCCCCAGCATTTT. The full variable domain, its missing parts supplied by reference TRBV15 and TRBJ1-5, is DAMVIQNPRYQVTQFGKPVTLSCSQTLNHNVMYWYQQKSSQAPKLLFHYYDKDFNNEADTPDNFQSRRPNTSFCFLDIRSPGLGDTAMYLCATRPRTGPSQPQHFGDGTRLSIL.

The rearrangement uses TRBV7-2 and TRBJ2-3; tentatively, D is TRBD1 (5 bases). There are 15 residues in the CDR3. V was cut by 1 base and J by 0 bases, with 8 bases left in between. Per germline, CDR1 SGHTA and CDR2 FQGNSA. CDR3 loop: CASSLEGLSTDTQYF. CDR3 DNA: TGTGCCAGCAGCTTAGAGGGGTTAAGCACAGATACGCAGTATTTT.

This chain joins TRBV5-6 and TRBJ2-3; 7 positions agree with TRBD1. From germline, CDR1 is SGHDT and CDR2 YYEEEE. V dropped 1 base and J dropped 4; count of bases not matched to a gene: 15. This CDR3 is 18 amino acids long. CDR3 sequence reads: CASSLYGSTTGDPDTQYF. For the CDR3, the DNA is TGTGCCAGCAGCTTGTATGGATCCACAACAGGGGACCCAGATACGCAGTATTTT.

In this sample, this clonotype turned up once. The CDR3 reads CASSYSEKTPGNTIYF. In DNA, the CDR3 is TGTGCCAGCAGTTACTCGGAGAAGACCCCTGGAAACACCATATATTTT. The genes are TRBV6-6 and TRBJ1-3; no clear D. The CDR3 runs 16 residues. Germline V gives CDR1 MNHNY, CDR2 SVGAGI (reference sequence). Trimming took 0 bases from V and 2 from J, leaving 11 bases between them.

The genes are TRBV21-1 and TRBJ2-3. TRBV21-1 is termed a pseudogene. The CDR3 consists of 16 residues. The CDR3 bases are TGTGCCAGCAGCAAATATCGGGGTTCTAGCACAGATACGCAGTATTTT. Its protein product is CASSKYRGSSTDTQYF.

CDR3 residues: CASSQVLSSWRVALEQYF. The CDR3, as DNA: TGTGCCAGCAGCCAAGTTCTTTCTAGTTGGAGGGTCGCCCTCGAGCAGTACTTC. The rearrangement links TRBV3-1 to TRBJ2-7; D is possibly TRBD2 (6 bases). This CDR3 region has 18 residues. V gave up 1 base and J gave up 6 bases, with 25 bases separating them. Germline V gene sequence: CDR1 LGHDT, CDR2 YNNKEL (reference sequence).

The chain employs TRBV6-2 or TRBV6-3 and TRBJ2-7; D is perhaps TRBD2 (8 bases). CDR1 is MNHEY, CDR2 SVGEGT, per germline. Trimming left V 4 bases short and J 6 bases short, with 16 bases between. The CDR3 totals 14 residues. For the CDR3, the DNA is TGTGCCAGCAGTTCCGGACAGGCGGGGGGCGAGCAGTACTTC. This encodes CASSSGQAGGEQYF.

J is TRBJ1-2 and V is TRBV15, with D possibly being TRBD1 (5 bases). V was clipped by 0 bases and J by 3 bases, with 14 bases between them. Germline CDR1 and CDR2: LNHNV and YYDKDF (reference sequence). CDR3 length equals 16 residues. CDR3 DNA: TGTGCCACCAGCAGAGATCGCCAGGGCGGGGACTATGGCTACACCTTC. It encodes CATSRDRQGGDYGYTF.

The V and J genes are TRBV12-3 or TRBV12-4 and TRBJ1-5, with TRBD1 matching 7 bases. The CDR3 covers 14 residues. The J segment lost 0 bases and the V segment lost 6 bases, leaving 2 bases of the junction unmatched. The CDR3, as DNA: TGTGCCAGCAGGACAGGGATTAGCAATCAGCCCCAGCATTTT. It translates to CASRTGISNQPQHF.

V and J are TRBV4-2 and TRBJ1-1; TRBD1 matches at 8 bases. CDR1 LGHNA and CDR2 YNFKEQ come from the germline V gene. V lost 3 bases to trimming and J lost 11 bases; unmatched junction nucleotides: 5. The CDR3 totals 12 residues. CDR3 in DNA: TGTGCCAGCAGCCAGGAGGACAGGGAGGCTTTCTTT. Translation: CASSQEDREAFF.

This clonotype was seen only once. This chain links TRBV19 with TRBJ2-5, with D possibly matching TRBD2 (6 bases). Germline lookup yields CDR1 LNHDA and CDR2 SQIVND (reference sequence). The CDR3 has 14 amino acids. V dropped 3 bases and J dropped 4 bases, with 12 bases sitting between them. CDR3 sequence reads: CASSIRGERETQYF. The CDR3 coding sequence is TGTGCCAGTAGTATCCGCGGGGAGCGAGAGACCCAGTACTTC.

This chain joins TRBV6-2 or TRBV6-3 and TRBJ1-2; D gene unclear. The CDR3 length is 15 residues. V lost 6 bases and J 3 bases, leaving 17 bases between the germline ends. CDR1 and CDR2 from the germline V gene are MNHEY and SVGEGT. The CDR3 DNA follows: TGTGCCAGCAGGACTCGAGGGCATGCTGACTATGGCTACACCTTC. Residues: CASRTRGHADYGYTF.

The chain recombines TRBV7-8 with TRBJ2-5, with 11 positions matching TRBD1. The CDR3 runs to 14 residues. J was trimmed by 7 bases and V by 5 bases; bases with no gene match: 6. In germline, CDR1 is SGHVS, CDR2 FQNEAQ. CDR3 sequence (DNA): TGTGCCAGCAGCCCGGGACAGGGGGTTGGGACCCAGTACTTC. Translated: CASSPGQGVGTQYF.

The gene calls are TRBV27 and TRBJ1-2; 7 nucleotides agree with TRBD1. V trimming: 8 bases; J trimming: 7 bases; junction bases outside the gene matches: 16. CDR3 length: 15 amino acids. Per germline, CDR1 MNHEY and CDR2 SMNVEV (reference sequence). CDR3 loop: CASGSWTGQGGGYTF. CDR3 nucleotides: TGTGCCAGCGGATCATGGACAGGCCAGGGAGGTGGCTACACCTTC.

The V gene is TRBV14, the J gene TRBJ1-1; D unresolved. CDR3 length: 15 residues. Germline-derived CDR1 and CDR2 are SGHDN and FVKESK. The V end was cut by 0 bases, the J end by 0 bases, with 8 bases between. The CDR3 here is CASSQDVGLNTEAFF. Written as DNA, the CDR3 is TGTGCCAGCAGCCAAGATGTGGGTCTGAACACTGAAGCTTTCTTT.

This clonotype was found once. The chain uses TRBV4-3 and TRBJ2-7; possibly TRBD2 for D (7 bases). The V gene lost 0 bases and the J gene lost 11 bases, with 20 bases spanning the gap. The CDR3 has 15 residues. Germline CDR1 is LGHNA and CDR2 is YSLEER. Written as DNA, the CDR3 is TGCGCCAGCAGCCAAGATTCGCAGGGGACGGCGGGGGAGTACTTC. Its protein is CASSQDSQGTAGEYF.

This sequence joins TRBV7-3 and TRBJ1-1, with TRBD1 identical over 7 bases. Germline lookup yields CDR1 SGHTA and CDR2 FQGTGA. Trimming removed 2 bases from V and 4 bases from J; junction bases left unmatched: 16. CDR3 size: 18 residues. The CDR3 here is CASSLGPDRVLQGTEAFF. The DNA of the CDR3 is TGTGCCAGCAGCTTAGGTCCCGACAGGGTCCTACAGGGCACTGAAGCTTTCTTT.

V is TRBV6-2 or TRBV6-3 and J is TRBJ2-3, with a possible D match to TRBD2 (6 bases). This CDR3 comprises 17 residues. V lost 6 bases to trimming and J lost 3 bases, with 22 bases between them. Looked up from germline, CDR1 is MNHEY and CDR2 is SVGEGT. In DNA, the CDR3 is TGTGCCAGCAGGCCGACGGGATTAGCGGTTATAACAGATACGCAGTATTTT. Amino acids: CASRPTGLAVITDTQYF.

The V call is TRBV2, the J call TRBJ2-2; TRBD2 is a possible D gene (6 bases). This CDR3 region has 13 residues. Trimming took off 4 bases at V and 6 bases at J, with 9 bases between the two ends. The V gene's germline CDR1 is SNHLY and CDR2 FYNNEI. The CDR3 region has the DNA TGTGCCAGCAGTGTTACTAGCCCCGGGGAGCTGTTTTTT. Protein sequence: CASSVTSPGELFF.

The CDR3 bases are TGCGCCAGCAGCTTGTGGACAGGGGGCACTGAAGCTTTCTTT. Translating it yields CASSLWTGGTEAFF. The rearrangement links TRBV5-1 to TRBJ1-1, with 10 bases aligning to TRBD1. The V gene end was trimmed by 1 base and the J gene end by 4 bases; junction bases not matched to a gene: 1. This CDR3 region has 14 residues. Germline CDR1 and CDR2: SGHRS and YFSETQ.

V usage is TRBV5-1 and J usage is TRBJ2-1; perhaps TRBD1 as D (5 bases). CDR1 and CDR2 from the germline V gene are SGHRS and YFSETQ. The CDR3 consists of 15 residues. The germline V and J ends were trimmed by 2 bases and 6 bases, with 15 bases remaining between them. In DNA, the CDR3 is TGCGCCAGCAGCTTAACTGTTCGCAGGGCCAATGAGCAGTTCTTC. Its protein is CASSLTVRRANEQFF. Full variable domain (remainder filled in from reference TRBV5-1 and TRBJ2-1): KAGVTQTPRYLIKTRGQQVTLSCSPISGHRSVSWYQQTPGQGLQFLFEYFSETQRNKGNFPGRFSGRQFSNSRSEMNVSTLELGDSALYLCASSLTVRRANEQFFGPGTRLTVL.

This clonotype was seen only a few times. The chain recombines TRBV5-8 with TRBJ2-6, with a weak D call TRBD2 (5 bases). Germline assignment: CDR1 SGHTS and CDR2 YDEGEE. The CDR3 contains 15 residues. The V and J ends lost 1 base and 1 base respectively, with 6 bases between them. CDR3 amino acids: CASSLRGSGANVLTF. The DNA for the CDR3 is TGTGCCAGCAGCTTGCGGGGTTCTGGGGCCAACGTCCTGACTTTC.

This clonotype was seen a few times. The chain combines TRBV19 with TRBJ2-3; D is perhaps TRBD2 (6 bases). This CDR3 is built from 14 residues. Germline CDR1 is LNHDA and CDR2 is SQIVND (reference sequence). The V gene lost 8 bases and the J gene lost 4 bases, with 16 bases spanning the gap. CDR3 nucleotide sequence: TGTGCCAGTGGCCGGTCCTCTAGCGCAGATACGCAGTATTTT. Translation: CASGRSSSADTQYF.

For the CDR3, the DNA is TGTGCCAGCAACCAACCGGGACGGAGGAACTACGAGCAGTACTTC. Translated: CASNQPGRRNYEQYF. The chain uses TRBV7-2 and TRBJ2-7; D tentatively reads TRBD1 or TRBD2 (5 bases each). The ends were cut back, 7 bases at V and 3 bases at J, with 19 bases in the middle. This CDR3 contains 15 residues. Germline values: CDR1 SGHTA, CDR2 FQGNSA. Using reference TRBV7-2 and TRBJ2-7 for the parts outside the CDR3, the full variable domain is GAGVSQSPSNKVTEKGKDVELRCDPISGHTALYWYRQSLGQGLEFLIYFQGNSAPDKSGLPSDRFSAERTGGSVSTLTIQRTQQEDSAVYLCASNQPGRRNYEQYFGPGTRLTVT.

The chain links TRBV7-8 to TRBJ2-5, with 10 bases matching TRBD1. With 5 bases clipped from V and 5 bases from J, the junction kept 8 bases outside the gene matches. This CDR3 contains 15 residues. Germline V gene lookup returns CDR1 SGHVS and CDR2 FQNEAQ. CDR3 bases: TGTGCCAGCAGCAGCCGGGACAGGGGATTGGAGACCCAGTACTTC. Its protein is CASSSRDRGLETQYF.

The rearrangement uses TRBV20-1 and TRBJ2-1; TRBD2 matches at 11 bases. Germline loops: CDR1 DFQATT, CDR2 SNEGSKA (reference sequence). This CDR3 is built from 16 residues. V was clipped by 3 bases and J by 0 bases; unmatched bases: 4. In nucleotides, the CDR3 is TGCAGTGCTAGGGTACTAGCGGGGGACTCCTACAATGAGCAGTTCTTC. Translated: CSARVLAGDSYNEQFF.

The gene calls are TRBV5-1 and TRBJ1-1, with D unresolved. The CDR3 extends over 14 amino acids. Germline values: CDR1 SGHRS, CDR2 YFSETQ. Trimming stripped 5 bases from V and 0 bases from J, with 11 bases between. The CDR3 spells CASRPTGMNTEAFF. The CDR3 coding sequence is TGCGCCAGCAGACCTACGGGTATGAACACTGAAGCTTTCTTT.

The V gene is TRBV5-1, the J gene TRBJ2-1, with D tentatively TRBD1 (6 bases). V was trimmed by 3 bases and J by 7 bases, leaving 14 bases between them. The CDR3 sequence is 14 residues long. CDR1 is SGHRS and CDR2 is YFSETQ in the germline V gene. CDR3 coding DNA: TGCGCCAGCAGCTCCGGGACACCGATGAATGAGCAGTTCTTC. Translating gives CASSSGTPMNEQFF.

The chain is built from TRBV3-1 and TRBJ2-2; D is undetermined. The CDR3 runs 17 residues. Germline V gives CDR1 LGHDT, CDR2 YNNKEL (reference sequence). Trimming left V 2 bases short and J 3 bases short, with 16 bases between. The CDR3 region has the DNA TGTGCCAGCAGCCAATACACCTTTTCTAGGGACACCGGGGAGCTGTTTTTT. This encodes CASSQYTFSRDTGELFF.